This T cell receptor beta chain was found in a study of liver allograft versus peripheral blood T cells. Turning to the study itself: Intrahepatic T cell receptor repertoires from transplanted livers were compared against repertoires in recipients' peripheral blood.

This clonotype is medium-sized in the sample. Its antigen is still unknown. The CDR3 is made up of 15 amino acids. The V end lost 3 bases, the J end lost 0 bases, and 6 bases lay between the germline ends. TCRdb redid the calling of the reads with MiXCR, one entry per CDR3 protein. The sample lists 2,300 or so distinct CDR3 sequences, about 15% seen once, with around a quarter in the top ten. The study, taken as a whole, reports: Intragraft liver T cell receptor repertoires reportedly differed from peripheral blood repertoires.

The sequence was collected from a human patient who had a liver transplant. Some T cells may arise from the graft donor. This sequence joins TRBV12-3 or TRBV12-4 and TRBJ1-6, with D hard to call. CDR3 loop: CASSFRNSYNSPLHF. The CDR3 DNA is TGTGCCAGCAGTTTCCGGAACTCCTATAATTCACCCCTCCACTTT.